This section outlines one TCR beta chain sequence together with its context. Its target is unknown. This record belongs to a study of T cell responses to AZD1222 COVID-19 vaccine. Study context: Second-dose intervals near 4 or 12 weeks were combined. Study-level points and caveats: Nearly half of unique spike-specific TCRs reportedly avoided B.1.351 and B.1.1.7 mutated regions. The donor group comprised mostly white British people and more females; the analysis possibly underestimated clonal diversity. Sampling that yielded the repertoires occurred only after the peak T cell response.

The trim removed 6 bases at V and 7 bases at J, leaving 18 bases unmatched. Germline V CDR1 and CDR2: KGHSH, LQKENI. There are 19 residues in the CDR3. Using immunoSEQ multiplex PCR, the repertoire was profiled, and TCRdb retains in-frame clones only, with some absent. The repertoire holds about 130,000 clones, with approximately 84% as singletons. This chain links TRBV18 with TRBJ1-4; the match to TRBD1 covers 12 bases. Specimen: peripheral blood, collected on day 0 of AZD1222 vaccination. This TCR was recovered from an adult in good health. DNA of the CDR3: TGTGCCAGCTCCCGCAGCGCCGGGACAGGGGGCTTTGGAGGTGAAAAACTGTTTTTT. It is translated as CASSRSAGTGGFGGEKLFF. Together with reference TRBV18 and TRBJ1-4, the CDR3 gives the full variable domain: NAGVMQNPRHLVRRRGQEARLRCSPMKGHSHVYWYRQLPEEGLKFMVYLQKENIIDESGMPKERFSAEFPKEGPSILRIQQVVRGDSAAYFCASSRSAGTGGFGGEKLFFGSGTQLSVL.